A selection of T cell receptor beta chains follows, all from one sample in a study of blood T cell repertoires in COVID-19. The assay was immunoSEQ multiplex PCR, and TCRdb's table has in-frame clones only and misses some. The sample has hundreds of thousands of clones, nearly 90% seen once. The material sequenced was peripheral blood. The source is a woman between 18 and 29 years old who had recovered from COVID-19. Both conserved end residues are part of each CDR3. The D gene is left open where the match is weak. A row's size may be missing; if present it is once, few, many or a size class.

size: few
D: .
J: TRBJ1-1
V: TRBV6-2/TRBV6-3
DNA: TGTGCCAGCAGCAACAGGGTTGGGGGTGAAGCTTTCTTT
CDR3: CASSNRVGGEAFF

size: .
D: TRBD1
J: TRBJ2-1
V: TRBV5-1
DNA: TGCGCCAGCAGCTTGGGCTTTCAGGGGGCTTATGAGCAGTTCTTC
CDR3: CASSLGFQGAYEQFF

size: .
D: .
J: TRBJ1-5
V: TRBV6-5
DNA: TGTGCCAGCAAAGTTTCAGGGGATAGCAATCAGCCCCAGCATTTT
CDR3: CASKVSGDSNQPQHF

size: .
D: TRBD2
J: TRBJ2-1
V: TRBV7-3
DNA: TGTGCCAGCAGTGCGGGAGTGAACAATGAGCAGTTCTTC
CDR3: CASSAGVNNEQFF

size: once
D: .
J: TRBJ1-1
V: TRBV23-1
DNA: TGCGCCAGCAGTCAATCTGTGGGCTCCAACACTGAAGCTTTCTTT
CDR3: CASSQSVGSNTEAFF

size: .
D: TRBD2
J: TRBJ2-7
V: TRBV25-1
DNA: TGTGCCAGCAGCACTCCTAGCGGGAATTCCTACGAGCAGTACTTC
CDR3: CASSTPSGNSYEQYF

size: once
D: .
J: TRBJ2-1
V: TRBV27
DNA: TGTGCCAGCAGTTTTTTGGGGAGCTACAATGAGCAGTTCTTC
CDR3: CASSFLGSYNEQFF

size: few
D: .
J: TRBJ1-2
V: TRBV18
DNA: TGTGCCAGCTCACCCCGGCAGGGAAGAGATGGCTACACCTTC
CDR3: CASSPRQGRDGYTF

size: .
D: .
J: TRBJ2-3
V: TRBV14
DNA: TGTGCCAGCAGCCAAGATCGACTACTTTACACAGATACGCAGTATTTT
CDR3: CASSQDRLLYTDTQYF

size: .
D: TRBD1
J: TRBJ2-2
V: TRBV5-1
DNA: TGCGCCAGCAATCCCGGGACAGGGAACACCGGGGAGCTGTTTTTT
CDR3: CASNPGTGNTGELFF

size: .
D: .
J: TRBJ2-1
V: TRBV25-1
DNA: TGTGCCAGCAGTGAATTAAGAGACAATGAGCAGTTCTTC
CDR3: CASSELRDNEQFF

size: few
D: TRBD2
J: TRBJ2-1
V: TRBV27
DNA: TGTGCCAGCAGTTTTACTAGCGGGGCGGGGGGGGAGCAGTTCTTC
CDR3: CASSFTSGAGGEQFF

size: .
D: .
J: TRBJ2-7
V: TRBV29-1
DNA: TGCAGCGCGAACTATATGACAGGACCCGAGCAGTACTTC
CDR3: CSANYMTGPEQYF

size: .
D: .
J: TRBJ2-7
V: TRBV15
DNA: TGTGCCACCAGTGGAGGCTCCAAGCAGTACTTC
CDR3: CATSGGSKQYF

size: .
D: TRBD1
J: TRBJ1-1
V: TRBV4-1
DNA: TGCGCCAGCAGCCAGCCGACAGGGGGCTTGATACGGGTAGACACTGAAGCTTTCTTT
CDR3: CASSQPTGGLIRVDTEAFF

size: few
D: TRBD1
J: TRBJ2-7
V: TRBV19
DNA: TGTGCCAGTAGACCTAGACAGGGGTCAACCTACGAGCAGTACTTC
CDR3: CASRPRQGSTYEQYF

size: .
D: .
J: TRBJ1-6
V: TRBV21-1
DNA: TGTGCCAGCAGCAAAAATAGACGGGACAGAAGCTCACCCCTCCACTTT
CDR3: CASSKNRRDRSSPLHF

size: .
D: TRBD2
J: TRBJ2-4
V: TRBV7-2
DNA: TGTGCCAGCAGCTTCGGGACTAGCGGGGCGCTAGCCAAAAACATTCAGTACTTC
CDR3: CASSFGTSGALAKNIQYF

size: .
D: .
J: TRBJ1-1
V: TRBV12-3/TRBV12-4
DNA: TGTGCCAGCAGTTTTGGGACTGAAGCATTCTTT
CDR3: CASSFGTEAFF

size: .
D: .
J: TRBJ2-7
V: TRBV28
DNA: TGTGCCAGCAGTTTCGGGCAGGGGGGCTACGAGCAGTACTTC
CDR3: CASSFGQGGYEQYF

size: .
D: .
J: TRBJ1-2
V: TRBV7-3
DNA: TGTGCCAGCAGCTTACCAGATAACTATGGCTACACCTTC
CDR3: CASSLPDNYGYTF

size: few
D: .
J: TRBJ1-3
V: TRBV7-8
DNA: TGTGCCAGCAGCCGACAACAGGGTGACACCATATATTTT
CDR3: CASSRQQGDTIYF

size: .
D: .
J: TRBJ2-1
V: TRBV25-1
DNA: TGTGCCAGCAGTCTCGATGGGAGTTACCACAATGAGCAGTTCTTC
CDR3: CASSLDGSYHNEQFF

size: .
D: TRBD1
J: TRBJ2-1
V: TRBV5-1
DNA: TGCGCCAGCAGCTTCGGGACAGGGTACAATGAGCAGTTCTTC
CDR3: CASSFGTGYNEQFF

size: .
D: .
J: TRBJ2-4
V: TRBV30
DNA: TGTGCCTGGAGTGTACCCCGCGGGATGACGGACATTCAGTACTTC
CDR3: CAWSVPRGMTDIQYF

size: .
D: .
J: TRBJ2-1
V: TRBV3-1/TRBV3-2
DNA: TGTGCCAGCAGCCCCGTCGGAGTGCACAATGAGCAGTTCTTC
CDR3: CASSPVGVHNEQFF